Described below is a single T cell receptor (beta chain) sequence and its context. When the RNA was reverse transcribed, random hexamers were used with an input of about 0.5 to 1 ug. MiXCR, applied by TCRdb to the immunoSEQ multiplex PCR reads, yields one record per CDR3 protein. This sample has some 200,000 distinct CDR3 sequences; approximately 95% occur once, and the top ten carry approximately 0.16%. The source of the sample is a study of CD8 T cells in Susac syndrome. This CDR3 spans 13 amino acids. CDR1 and CDR2 (germline): SGHTA, FQGTGA. The ends were cut back, 2 bases at V and 5 bases at J, with 7 bases in the middle.

V gene TRBV7-3 combines with J gene TRBJ2-1, with no clear D. Sequenced sample: CD8+ T cells from PBMCs. The sequence was collected from a human donor with Susac syndrome. CDR3 sequence (DNA): TGTGCCAGCAGCTTACGATTGAACAATGAGCAGTTCTTC. It codes for CASSLRLNNEQFF.